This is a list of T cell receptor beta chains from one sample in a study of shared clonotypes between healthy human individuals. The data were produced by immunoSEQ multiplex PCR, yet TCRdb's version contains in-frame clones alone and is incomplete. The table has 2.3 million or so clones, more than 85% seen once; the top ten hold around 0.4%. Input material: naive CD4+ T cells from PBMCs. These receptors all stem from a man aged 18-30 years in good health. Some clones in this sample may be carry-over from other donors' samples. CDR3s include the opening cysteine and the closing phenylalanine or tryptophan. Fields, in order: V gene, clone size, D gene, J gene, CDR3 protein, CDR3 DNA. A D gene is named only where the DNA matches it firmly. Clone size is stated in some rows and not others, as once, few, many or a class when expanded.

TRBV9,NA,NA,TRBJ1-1,CASSIGPVNTEAFF,TGTGCCAGCAGCATCGGTCCCGTGAACACTGAAGCTTTCTTT
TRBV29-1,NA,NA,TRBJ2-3,CSVAGILTDTQYF,TGCAGCGTTGCCGGGATTCTGACAGATACGCAGTATTTT
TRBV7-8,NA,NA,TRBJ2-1,CASSLVLRGRVTAPDNEQFF,TGTGCCAGCAGCTTAGTTTTGAGGGGCAGGGTGACGGCCCCGGACAATGAGCAGTTCTTC
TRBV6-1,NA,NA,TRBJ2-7,CASSVQTYEQYF,TGTGCCAGCAGTGTCCAGACCTACGAGCAGTACTTC
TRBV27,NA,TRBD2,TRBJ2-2,CASKNPKGRANTGELFF,TGTGCCAGCAAAAATCCAAAGGGGAGGGCGAACACCGGGGAGCTGTTTTTT
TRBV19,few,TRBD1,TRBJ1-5,CASSRAGQFNQPQHF,TGTGCCAGTAGTCGGGCGGGACAGTTCAATCAGCCCCAGCATTTT
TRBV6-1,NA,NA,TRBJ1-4,CASSAGGPTNEKLFF,TGTGCCAGCAGTGCCGGTGGGCCAACTAATGAAAAACTGTTTTTT
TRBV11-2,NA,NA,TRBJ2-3,CASSPGTVDTQYF,TGTGCCAGCAGCCCCGGGACCGTCGATACGCAGTATTTT
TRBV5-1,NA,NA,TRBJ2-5,CASSPGLQETQYF,TGCGCCAGCAGCCCAGGACTCCAAGAGACCCAGTACTTC
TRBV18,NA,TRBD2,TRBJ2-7,CASSPPGSGSYEQYF,TGTGCCAGCTCACCACCGGGTAGCGGGAGTTACGAGCAGTACTTC
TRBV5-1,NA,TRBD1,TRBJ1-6,CASSIGTAESSYNSPLHF,TGCGCCAGCAGCATCGGGACAGCGGAAAGCTCCTATAATTCACCCCTCCACTTT
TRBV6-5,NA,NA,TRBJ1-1,CASSVGVEAFF,TGTGCCAGCAGTGTGGGGGTAGAAGCTTTCTTT
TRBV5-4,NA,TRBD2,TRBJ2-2,CASSQGLAANTGELFF,TGTGCCAGCAGCCAAGGGCTAGCGGCTAACACCGGGGAGCTGTTTTTT
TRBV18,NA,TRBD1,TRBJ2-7,CASSADRVYEQYF,TGTGCCAGCTCAGCGGACAGGGTATACGAGCAGTACTTC
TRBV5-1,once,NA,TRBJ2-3,CASSLAYPSTDTQYF,TGCGCCAGCAGCCTCGCCTACCCTAGCACAGATACGCAGTATTTT
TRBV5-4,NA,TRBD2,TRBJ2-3,CASAGGRLAGGPPDTQYF,TGTGCCAGCGCAGGGGGCAGGCTAGCGGGAGGACCTCCAGATACGCAGTATTTT
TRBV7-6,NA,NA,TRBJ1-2,CASSPPPYRQIYGYTF,TGTGCCAGCAGCCCCCCCCCGTACAGGCAAATTTATGGCTACACCTTC
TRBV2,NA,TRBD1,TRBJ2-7,CASSAGQGFYEQYF,TGTGCCAGCAGTGCGGGACAGGGGTTCTACGAGCAGTACTTC
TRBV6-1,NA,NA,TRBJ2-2,CASSERRDTGELFF,TGTGCCAGCAGTGAACGACGGGACACCGGGGAGCTGTTTTTT
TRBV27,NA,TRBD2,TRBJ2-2,CASSTGLAANTGELFF,TGTGCCAGCAGTACAGGACTAGCGGCGAACACCGGGGAGCTGTTTTTT
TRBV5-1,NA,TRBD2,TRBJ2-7,CASTATSGAYEQYF,TGCGCCAGCACGGCGACTAGCGGGGCCTACGAGCAGTACTTC
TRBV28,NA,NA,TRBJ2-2,CASSPAGAPGSGELFF,TGTGCCAGCAGTCCCGCGGGGGCGCCGGGCTCCGGGGAGCTGTTTTTT
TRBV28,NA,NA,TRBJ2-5,CASSLLSGTSIETQYF,TGTGCCAGCAGCCTCCTCTCCGGGACCTCGATTGAGACCCAGTACTTC
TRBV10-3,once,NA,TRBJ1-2,CAISDLREYGYTF,TGTGCCATCAGCGACCTAAGAGAGTATGGCTACACCTTC
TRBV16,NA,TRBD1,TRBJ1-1,CASSSQGGNTEAFF,TGTGCCAGCAGTTCCCAGGGGGGGAACACTGAAGCTTTCTTT
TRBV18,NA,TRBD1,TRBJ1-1,CASSRQGDSGTEAFF,TGTGCCAGCTCACGACAAGGGGACAGCGGGACTGAAGCTTTCTTT
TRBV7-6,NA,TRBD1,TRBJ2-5,CASSERQGAGEETQYF,TGTGCCAGCAGCGAGAGACAGGGGGCAGGAGAAGAGACCCAGTACTTC
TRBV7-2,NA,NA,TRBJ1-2,CASSSRPGPPSSPTF,TGTGCCAGCAGCTCCCGGCCCGGACCACCCTCGTCCCCTACCTTC
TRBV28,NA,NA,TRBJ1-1,CASSGVRTEAFF,TGTGCCAGCAGTGGGGTACGCACTGAAGCTTTCTTT
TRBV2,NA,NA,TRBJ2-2,CASSGGWQTNTGELFF,TGTGCCAGCAGTGGGGGGTGGCAGACGAACACCGGGGAGCTGTTTTTT
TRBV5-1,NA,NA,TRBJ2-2,CASSLDPLTGELFF,TGCGCCAGCAGCTTGGACCCTTTGACCGGGGAGCTGTTTTTT
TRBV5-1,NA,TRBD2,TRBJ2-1,CASSLYSGGAGYNEQFF,TGCGCCAGCAGCTTGTACTCGGGAGGGGCGGGATACAATGAGCAGTTCTTC
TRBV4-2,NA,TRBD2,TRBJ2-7,CASSRGLAASYEQYF,TGTGCCAGCAGCCGAGGACTAGCGGCCTCCTACGAGCAGTACTTC
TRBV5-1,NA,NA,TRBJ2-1,CASSFMGPNNEQFF,TGCGCCAGCAGCTTCATGGGCCCAAACAATGAGCAGTTCTTC
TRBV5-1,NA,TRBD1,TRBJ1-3,CASSWTGEAGNTIYF,TGCGCCAGCAGCTGGACAGGGGAGGCTGGAAACACCATATATTTT
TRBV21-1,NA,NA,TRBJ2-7,CASSGASGKDSYEQYF,TGTGCCAGCAGCGGGGCTAGCGGGAAAGACTCCTACGAGCAGTACTTC
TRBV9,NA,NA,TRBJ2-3,CASSQGRESPHTQYF,TGTGCCAGCAGCCAGGGTAGGGAGTCCCCCCATACGCAGTATTTT
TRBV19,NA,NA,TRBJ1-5,CASGLGGGNQPQHF,TGTGCCAGTGGGTTGGGCGGGGGCAATCAGCCCCAGCATTTT
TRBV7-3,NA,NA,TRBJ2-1,CASSLTGVDNEQFF,TGTGCCAGCAGCCTAACGGGAGTCGACAATGAGCAGTTCTTC
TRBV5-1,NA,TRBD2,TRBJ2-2,CASSWVAGSPGELFF,TGCGCCAGCAGCTGGGTAGCGGGAAGTCCCGGGGAGCTGTTTTTT
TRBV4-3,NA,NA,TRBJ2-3,CASSQEGRDTQYF,TGCGCCAGCAGCCAAGAGGGTCGTGATACGCAGTATTTT
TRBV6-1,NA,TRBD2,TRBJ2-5,CASSARTSGRQETQYF,TGTGCCAGCAGTGCCAGAACTAGCGGGAGACAGGAGACCCAGTACTTC
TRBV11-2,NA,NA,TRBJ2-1,CASSTDLDEQFF,TGTGCCAGCAGCACCGACCTTGATGAGCAGTTCTTC
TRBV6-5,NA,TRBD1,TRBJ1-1,CASSLPGGSEAFF,TGTGCCAGCAGCCTTCCAGGGGGCTCGGAAGCTTTCTTT
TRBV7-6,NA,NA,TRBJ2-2,CASSLLGARGELFF,TGTGCCAGCAGCTTACTAGGGGCTCGCGGGGAGCTGTTTTTT
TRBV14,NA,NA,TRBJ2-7,CASSEKLGQWYEQYF,TGTGCCAGCAGCGAAAAATTAGGACAATGGTACGAGCAGTACTTC
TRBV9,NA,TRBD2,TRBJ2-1,CASSTGTSSYNEQFF,TGTGCCAGCAGCACGGGGACTAGCTCCTACAATGAGCAGTTCTTC
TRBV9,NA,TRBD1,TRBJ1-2,CASSVRPGGSNYGYTF,TGTGCCAGCAGCGTGAGACCAGGGGGGAGTAACTATGGCTACACCTTC
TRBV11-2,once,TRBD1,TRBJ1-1,CASSLGSAGYGTGFSEAFF,TGTGCCAGCAGCTTAGGCTCGGCGGGGTACGGGACAGGGTTTTCTGAAGCTTTCTTT